The 29 T cell receptor beta chains presented below share a single source sample, sequenced in a study of shared clonotypes between healthy human individuals. Measured with immunoSEQ multiplex PCR; TCRdb has only the in-frame clones, and not every one. The profile shows more than 400,000 clones, roughly 80% of them singletons. Sequences were obtained from PBMCs. The receptors shown here come from a woman between 35 and 50 years old in good health. Some clones in this sample may be carry-over from other donors' samples.

The V and J genes are TRBV5-1 and TRBJ2-2; D possibly corresponds to TRBD1 (6 bases). The V gene's germline CDR1 is SGHRS and CDR2 YFSETQ. Trimming shortened V by 3 bases and J by 0 bases, and 15 bases separated the two germline ends. CDR3 size: 17 residues. The CDR3 sequence: CASSSTRGPANTGELFF. CDR3 nucleotides: TGCGCCAGCAGCTCCACCAGGGGACCCGCGAACACCGGGGAGCTGTTTTTT. The variable domain in full, with the rest retrieved from reference TRBV5-1 and TRBJ2-2, is KAGVTQTPRYLIKTRGQQVTLSCSPISGHRSVSWYQQTPGQGLQFLFEYFSETQRNKGNFPGRFSGRQFSNSRSEMNVSTLELGDSALYLCASSSTRGPANTGELFFGEGSRLTVL.

This chain joins TRBV30 and TRBJ2-5, with 9 bases matching TRBD1. The germline CDR1 and CDR2 sequences are GTSNPN and SVGIG (reference sequence). This CDR3 region has 14 residues. The V and J ends lost 3 bases and 1 base, in that order; junction bases with no gene match: 3. The CDR3 spells CAWRGQGLQETQYF. The CDR3 DNA reads as TGTGCCTGGAGGGGACAGGGACTCCAAGAGACCCAGTACTTC.

V and J are TRBV7-8 and TRBJ1-2; tentatively, D is TRBD1 (5 bases). The CDR3 runs 14 residues. The V gene's germline CDR1 is SGHVS and CDR2 FQNEAQ. Trimming stripped 6 bases from V and 5 bases from J, with 16 bases between. For the CDR3, the DNA is TGTGCCAGCAGGTCCATGGGACTCGGATATGGCTACACCTTC. This encodes CASRSMGLGYGYTF.

This clone came up many times. This chain joins TRBV4-1 and TRBJ2-5; possibly TRBD2 for D (5 bases). The better agreement between TRBJ2-7 and the DNA end casts doubt on the J call. The CDR3 extends over 15 amino acids. Germline values: CDR1 MGHRA, CDR2 YSYEKL. DNA of the CDR3: TGCGCCAGCAGCCAAGATCCCCTAGCCCGCTACGAGCAGTACTTC. This encodes CASSQDPLARYEQYF.

The chain uses TRBV2 and TRBJ2-2, with D perhaps TRBD2 (5 bases). The V end was cut by 4 bases, the J end by 2 bases, with 8 bases between. Germline CDR1 SNHLY, CDR2 FYNNEI. CDR3 length equals 14 residues. The CDR3 protein is CASSGGPNTGELFF. CDR3 DNA: TGTGCCAGCAGTGGCGGGCCAAACACCGGGGAGCTGTTTTTT.

This rearrangement joins TRBV9 to TRBJ2-3, with D possibly being TRBD1 (6 bases). The CDR3 spans 16 residues. Germline-derived CDR1 and CDR2 are SGDLS and YYNGEE. V was cut by 4 bases and J by 2 bases, with 17 bases left in between. CDR3 DNA sequence: TGTGCCAGCAGCTCTCACAGGGAACTCCCCACAGATACGCAGTATTTT. Translating gives CASSSHRELPTDTQYF. The whole variable domain, filled in from reference TRBV9 and TRBJ2-3, reads DSGVTQTPKHLITATGQRVTLRCSPRSGDLSVYWYQQSLDQGLQFLIQYYNGEERAKGNILERFSAQQFPDLHSELNLSSLELGDSALYFCASSSHRELPTDTQYFGPGTRLTVL.

This clone was seen more than once but under ten times. The chain couples TRBV13 to TRBJ2-3, with 8 bases aligning to TRBD2. V trimming: 4 bases; J trimming: 1 base; junction bases outside the gene matches: 7. The CDR3 covers 16 residues. The germline CDR1 and CDR2 sequences are PRHDT and FYEKMQ (reference sequence). CDR3 protein: CASSSSRRGGTDTQYF. The CDR3 nucleotides read TGTGCCAGCAGCTCCTCTAGGCGGGGGGGCACAGATACGCAGTATTTT. The whole variable domain, remainder taken from reference TRBV13 and TRBJ2-3, is AAGVIQSPRHLIKEKRETATLKCYPIPRHDTVYWYQQGPGQDPQFLISFYEKMQSDKGSIPDRFSAQQFSDYHSELNMSSLELGDSALYFCASSSSRRGGTDTQYFGPGTRLTVL.

This clone occurred a few times. The chain links TRBV16 to TRBJ1-1; D might be TRBD1 (5 bases). The CDR3 is 14 residues long. The V and J ends lost 4 bases and 1 base respectively, with 10 bases between them. The V gene's germline CDR1 is KGHSY and CDR2 FQNENV. Written as DNA, the CDR3 is TGTGCCAGCAGCCGAGCGGGGCAGAACACTGAAGCTTTCTTT. Residues: CASSRAGQNTEAFF.

On this clone: The sample holds other DNA sequences that translate to the same CDR3. The rearrangement joins TRBV28 to TRBJ1-5; TRBD1 might be the D (5 bases). There are 14 residues in the CDR3. Trimming shortened V by 2 bases and J by 1 base, and 6 bases separated the two germline ends. Germline CDR1 reads MDHEN; CDR2 reads SYDVKM. Written as DNA, the CDR3 is TGTGCCAGCAGTTTAGGACAAAGCAATCAGCCCCAGCATTTT. It yields the protein CASSLGQSNQPQHF.

Regarding this clone: A far larger clone is just one base off, so this is likely a read error. V is TRBV28 and J is TRBJ2-7; tentatively, D is TRBD2 (6 bases). The length of the CDR3 is 16 residues. V was shortened by 5 bases and J by 2 bases, with 19 bases between the two germline ends. Germline V gives CDR1 MDHEN, CDR2 SYDVKM. The CDR3 protein is CASSRPGLLRTYEQYF. The CDR3 DNA follows: TGTGCCAGCAGTAGACCGGGACTCCTAAGAACCTACGAGCAGTACTTC.

In this sample, this clone turned up a few times. The J gene is TRBJ2-5, the V gene TRBV7-2; no reliable D call. The J call may be mistaken, given a closer DNA end match to TRBJ2-7. CDR1 is SGHTA and CDR2 is FQGNSA in the germline V gene. The CDR3 loop spans 17 amino acids. The chain's CDR3 is CASSILLWATKENEQYF. The CDR3 DNA reads TGTGCCAGCAGCATCCTACTTTGGGCTACGAAAGAGAACGAGCAGTACTTC.

This clone was observed once. The chain is built from TRBV7-2 and TRBJ2-7, with 11 bases identical to TRBD2. The CDR3 is 15 amino acids. The J segment lost 4 bases and the V segment lost 2 bases, leaving 4 bases of the junction unmatched. CDR1 is SGHTA, CDR2 FQGNSA, per germline. CDR3 in amino acids: CASSLFGLAGYEQYF. In DNA, the CDR3 is TGTGCCAGCAGCTTATTTGGACTAGCGGGTTACGAGCAGTACTTC.

The genes are TRBV19 and TRBJ2-7; unclear D gene. Germline V gives CDR1 LNHDA, CDR2 SQIVND (reference sequence). Trimming took off 3 bases at V and 3 bases at J, with 12 bases between the two ends. This CDR3 region has 14 residues. The CDR3 DNA sequence: TGTGCCAGTAGTATTCAAGACAACAGCTACGAGCAGTACTTC. Translated, it gives CASSIQDNSYEQYF.

V and J are TRBV18 and TRBJ2-7; the D gene is possibly TRBD2 (5 bases). Germline CDR1 and CDR2: KGHSH and LQKENI. This CDR3 has 13 residues. V was shortened by 3 bases and J by 2 bases, with 8 bases between the two germline ends. CDR3 bases: TGTGCCAGCTCACCGGGAGCGGCCTACGAGCAGTACTTC. This gives the protein CASSPGAAYEQYF.

Note on this clone: A far larger clone is one nucleotide away, so this likely arose from a read error. Other nucleotide sequences in the sample specify the same CDR3. The CDR3 DNA reads TGTGCCAGCAGTGCTCTCCGGGACAGGGTGAGAAACACCATATACTTT. This codes for CASSALRDRVRNTIYF. The V call is TRBV28, the J call TRBJ1-3, with 9 bases matching TRBD1. The CDR3 has 16 residues. Germline assignment: CDR1 MDHEN and CDR2 SYDVKM.

This chain links TRBV6-4 with TRBJ1-2, with 7 bases identical to TRBD1. The J segment lost 4 bases and the V segment lost 5 bases, leaving 7 bases of the junction unmatched. Germline V gene sequence: CDR1 MRHNA, CDR2 SNTAGT. This CDR3 is 14 amino acids long. The CDR3 nucleotides are TGTGCCAGCAGTCAAGAATGGGACAGCTATGGCTACACCTTC. This translates into CASSQEWDSYGYTF.

CDR3 loop: CASSQEHKAVTTNYGYTF. The CDR3 DNA reads as TGTGCCAGCAGCCAAGAGCACAAGGCAGTCACAACTAACTATGGCTACACCTTC. The chain has TRBV4-2 and TRBJ1-2; D call uncertain. CDR1 is LGHNA, CDR2 YNFKEQ, per germline. The CDR3 loop spans 18 amino acids. The V end lost 0 bases, the J end lost 0 bases, and 17 bases lay between the germline ends.

This chain links TRBV7-9 with TRBJ2-2; D remains ambiguous. Germline V gives CDR1 SEHNR, CDR2 FQNEAQ (reference sequence). This CDR3 region has 12 residues. With 5 bases removed from V and 9 bases from J, the gap between germline ends came to 10 bases. The CDR3 loop reads CASSPGTRELFF. CDR3 DNA sequence: TGTGCCAGCAGCCCAGGAACCCGGGAGCTGTTTTTT.

V and J are TRBV28 and TRBJ1-1, with no clear D. The CDR3 consists of 14 residues. Germline V gives CDR1 MDHEN, CDR2 SYDVKM. Trimming removed 4 bases from V and 0 bases from J, with 9 bases in between. The CDR3 sequence: CASSSTGLNTEAFF. CDR3 nucleotide sequence: TGTGCCAGCAGTTCCACGGGCTTGAACACTGAAGCTTTCTTT. Looking up the rest from reference TRBV28 and TRBJ1-1 gives the full variable domain: DVKVTQSSRYLVKRTGEKVFLECVQDMDHENMFWYRQDPGLGLRLIYFSYDVKMKEKGDIPEGYSVSREKKERFSLILESASTNQTSMYLCASSSTGLNTEAFFGQGTRLTVV.

This chain connects TRBV18 to TRBJ2-1; TRBD2 aligns across 7 bases. Germline V gene sequence: CDR1 KGHSH, CDR2 LQKENI. This CDR3 comprises 16 residues. V shed 2 bases, J shed 3 bases, and the junction held 7 bases outside the gene matches. This chain's CDR3 is CASSPTLAAIYNEQFF. CDR3 sequence (DNA): TGTGCCAGCTCACCAACCCTAGCGGCCATCTACAATGAGCAGTTCTTC.

As for this clone: Its ends do not fully match the called genes, so a read error is possible. This chain joins TRBV28 and TRBJ1-2, with 9 bases aligning to TRBD1. The length of the CDR3 is 11 residues. Germline values: CDR1 MDHEN, CDR2 SYDVKM. The CDR3 coding sequence is TGTGCCAGCAGTTTAAGGGGACAGGGCTCCTTC. Encoded protein: CASSLRGQGSF.

The rearrangement links TRBV6-1 to TRBJ2-7, with 7 bases matching TRBD1. There are 16 residues in the CDR3. From germline, CDR1 is MNHNS and CDR2 SASEGT. The V gene end was trimmed by 0 bases and the J gene end by 0 bases; junction bases not matched to a gene: 5. The CDR3 DNA reads TGTGCCAGCAGTGAAGCCGGGACAGCCAGCTCCTACGAGCAGTACTTC. It is translated as CASSEAGTASSYEQYF.

This chain links TRBV6-5 with TRBJ1-1; D is uncertain. CDR1 MNHEY and CDR2 SVGAGI come from the germline V gene. The CDR3 is 15 residues long. Deletions cut 5 bases from V and 5 bases from J, with 18 bases between. The CDR3 bases are TGTGCCAGCAGTACCCGTCCCTCAGGAGGGACTGAAGCTTTCTTT. Its protein is CASSTRPSGGTEAFF.

For this clone: A read error may produce the germline difference seen at one junction end. The chain joins TRBV7-7 to TRBJ2-2; D gene ambiguous. CDR1 and CDR2 from the germline V gene are SSHAT and FNYEAQ (reference sequence). CDR3 length: 13 residues. The CDR3 loop reads CASSPVSTGELFF. CDR3 DNA sequence: TGTGCTAGCAGCCCAGTGTCCACAGGGGAGCTGTTTTTT.

On this clone: This likely traces to a read error, being one base from a far larger clone. The chain links TRBV28 to TRBJ2-7; the D gene is possibly TRBD1 (6 bases). Germline CDR1 is MDHEN and CDR2 is SYDVKM. The CDR3 loop spans 15 amino acids. The chain's CDR3 is CASTPPAMTGYGQYF. The CDR3 DNA reads as TGTGCCAGCACCCCCCCCGCAATGACAGGATACGGGCAGTACTTC.

This clone was seen just once. A far larger clone differs by one base, so this is likely a read error. The chain has TRBV18 and TRBJ2-7; D gene unclear. The CDR3 has 14 amino acids. Germline CDR1 and CDR2: KGHSH and LQKENI. V was shortened by 4 bases and J by 1 base, with 11 bases between the two germline ends. CDR3: CASSQEYGSYEQYF. In nucleotides, the CDR3 is TGTGCCAGCTCACAGGAATACGGATCCTACGAGCAGTACTTC.

The chain has TRBV4-3 and TRBJ2-7; D not resolved. Germline assignment: CDR1 LGHNA and CDR2 YSLEER. This CDR3 has 14 amino acids. V lost 0 bases to trimming and J lost 4 bases, with 10 bases between them. Here the CDR3 reads CASSQDLGLYEQYF. The DNA of the CDR3 is TGCGCCAGCAGCCAAGATCTCGGCCTATACGAGCAGTACTTC.

The chain couples TRBV5-4 to TRBJ2-2, with D hard to call. This CDR3 is built from 14 residues. V dropped 3 bases and J dropped 1 base, with 7 bases sitting between them. Germline CDR1 reads SGHNT; CDR2 reads YYREEE (reference sequence). The CDR3 protein is CASSSLLNTGELFF. The CDR3 DNA is TGTGCCAGCAGCTCCCTATTGAACACCGGGGAGCTGTTTTTT.

As to this clone: The junction and the germline gene differ at one end; a read error may be behind it. The genes are TRBV20-1 and TRBJ2-7, with TRBD2 identical over 8 bases. The CDR3 covers 11 residues. Germline V lookup: CDR1 DFQATT, CDR2 SNEGSKA (reference sequence). The CDR3 sequence: CSAAMGLVRGF. DNA of the CDR3: TGCAGTGCTGCAATGGGACTAGTTAGGGGGTTC.